This T cell receptor beta chain was recovered during a study of CD8 T cells in Susac syndrome. Deletions cut 0 bases from V and 0 bases from J, with 7 bases between. Germline CDR1 reads SGHRS; CDR2 reads YFSETQ. The CDR3 is 14 amino acids. A quantity of about 0.5 to 1 ug RNA underwent reverse transcription using random hexamers. MiXCR, applied by TCRdb to the immunoSEQ multiplex PCR reads, yields one record per CDR3 protein. The sample includes roughly 120,000 distinct CDR3 sequences, around 94% of them seen just once. The chain carries TRBV5-1 and TRBJ2-7; D remains ambiguous. This clonotype originated in a human donor with multiple sclerosis. Sequenced input: CD4+ T cells from PBMCs. The CDR3 DNA follows: TGCGCCAGCAGCTTGGAAGGGTACTCCTACGAGCAGTACTTC. Translated, it gives CASSLEGYSYEQYF.